Included here is one T cell receptor beta chain sequence, with context. Antigen: not known. These data come from a study of beta chain features in type 1 diabetes. This CDR3 contains 14 residues. V shed 9 bases and J 1 base; nucleotides not matched to a gene: 7. Per germline, CDR1 SNHLY and CDR2 FYNNEI. Notes on the study in general: Shortening of TCRB CDR3s, moderate but significant, appeared in all four CD4+ subsets of Type 1 diabetes patients. At VDJ recombination sites, type 1 diabetes patients had fewer insertions and more deleted nucleotides.

What was sequenced were expressed TCRB transcripts, since all of the isolated RNA had been reverse transcribed. Produced via immunoSEQ multiplex PCR; TCRdb's table is partial and in-frame only. The profile shows around 690,000 clones, 9.5% to 15% of them singletons. The chain employs TRBV2 and TRBJ2-7; 9 nucleotides line up with TRBD2. The material sequenced was naive CD4+ T cells from blood. This receptor was obtained from a man aged 25 to 40 with type 1 diabetes. CDR3 residues: CASISGGLSYEQYF. CDR3 coding DNA: TGTGCCAGTATTAGCGGGGGACTTTCCTACGAGCAGTACTTC.